This T cell receptor beta chain came from a study of T cells in Graves' hyperthyroidism and ophthalmopathy. Amplified regions were TCR beta CDR3 sequences from RNA transcripts. HTBI primers were used for first-round RT-PCR of the TCR CDR3. TCRdb fed the multiplex PCR reads into MiXCR, producing one record per CDR3 protein. The table shows a few hundred thousand distinct CDR3 sequences, with just over 45% occurring only once. Uncontrolled infection, other autoimmune disease, pregnancy and lactation each barred patients from inclusion. Diagnostic decisions used clinical symptoms, serum thyroxine and TRAb, thyroid ultrasound and orbital computed tomography. Germline lookup yields CDR1 SQVTM and CDR2 ANQGSEA. The CDR3 has 14 amino acids. V was cut by 1 base and J by 6 bases, with 12 bases left in between.

The sequenced sample was peripheral blood or thyroid tissue (not recorded which). The V gene is TRBV29-1, the J gene TRBJ1-4, with D maybe TRBD1 (5 bases). The source is an adult woman with Graves' disease, either hyperthyroidism or ophthalmopathy (not recorded which). CDR3 residues: CSVEGAQGDEKLFF. DNA for the CDR3: TGCAGCGTTGAAGGGGCGCAGGGAGATGAAAAACTGTTTTTT.